This T cell receptor (beta chain) is from a study of T cell changes during pregnancy in multiple sclerosis. Produced via immunoSEQ multiplex PCR; TCRdb's table is partial and in-frame only. The data hold about 49,000 clones, with 92% observed a single time. CDR3 length: 12 residues. Losses at the gene ends were 4 bases for V and 11 bases for J; bases not matched to a gene: 7. From germline, CDR1 is MNHEY and CDR2 SVGAGI. The chain joins TRBV6-5 to TRBJ1-1, with 7 bases lining up with TRBD1. The sample consisted of peripheral blood, taken after pregnancy. This clonotype was obtained from a female donor with multiple sclerosis, enrolled in a pregnancy study. The CDR3 reads CASSSDRVLAFF. DNA for the CDR3: TGTGCCAGCAGTTCTGACAGGGTTTTGGCTTTCTTT.